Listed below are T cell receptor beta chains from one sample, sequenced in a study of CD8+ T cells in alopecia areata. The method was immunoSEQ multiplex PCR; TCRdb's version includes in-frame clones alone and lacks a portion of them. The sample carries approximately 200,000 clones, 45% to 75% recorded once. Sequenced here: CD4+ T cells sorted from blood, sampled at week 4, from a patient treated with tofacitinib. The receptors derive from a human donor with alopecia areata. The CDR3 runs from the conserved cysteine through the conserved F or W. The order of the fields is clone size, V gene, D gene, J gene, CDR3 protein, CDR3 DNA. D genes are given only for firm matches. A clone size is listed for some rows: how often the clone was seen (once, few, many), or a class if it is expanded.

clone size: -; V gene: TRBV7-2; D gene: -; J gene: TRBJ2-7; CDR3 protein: CASSPQGISYEQYF; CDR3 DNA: TGTGCCAGCAGCCCCCAGGGGATCTCCTACGAGCAGTACTTC
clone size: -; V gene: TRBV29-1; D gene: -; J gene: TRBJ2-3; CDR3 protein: CSVAPGGTDTQYF; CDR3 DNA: TGCAGCGTGGCCCCGGGGGGCACAGATACGCAGTATTTT
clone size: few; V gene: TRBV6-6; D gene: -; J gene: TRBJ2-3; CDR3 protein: CASITGRADTQYF; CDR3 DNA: TGTGCCAGCATAACAGGACGGGCAGATACGCAGTATTTT
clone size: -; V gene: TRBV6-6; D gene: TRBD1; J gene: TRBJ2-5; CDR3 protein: CASTRTGETQYF; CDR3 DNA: TGTGCCAGCACCAGGACAGGGGAGACCCAGTACTTC
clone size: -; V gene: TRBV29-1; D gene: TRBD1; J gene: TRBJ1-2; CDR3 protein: CSVLRQGQESYTF; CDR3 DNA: TGCAGCGTTCTCCGACAGGGCCAAGAGAGCTACACCTTC
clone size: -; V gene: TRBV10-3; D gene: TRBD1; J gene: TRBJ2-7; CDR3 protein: CAIRGDRGAGEQYF; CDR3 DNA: TGTGCCATCAGGGGGGACAGGGGCGCAGGAGAGCAGTACTTC
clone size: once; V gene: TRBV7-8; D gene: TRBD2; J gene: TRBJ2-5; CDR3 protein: CASSIRTSGGQETQYF; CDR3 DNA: TGTGCCAGCAGCATACGGACTAGCGGGGGGCAAGAGACCCAGTACTTC
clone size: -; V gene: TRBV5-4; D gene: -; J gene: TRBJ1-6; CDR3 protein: CASSLGARKENSPLHF; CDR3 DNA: TGTGCCAGCAGCCTGGGGGCGCGGAAGGAGAATTCACCCCTCCACTTT
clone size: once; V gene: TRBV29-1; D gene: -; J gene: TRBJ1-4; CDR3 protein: CSVARTGEKLFF; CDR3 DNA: TGCAGCGTTGCAAGGACGGGAGAAAAACTGTTTTTT
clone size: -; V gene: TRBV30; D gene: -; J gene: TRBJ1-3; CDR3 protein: CAWSVGGSSSGNTIYF; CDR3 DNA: TGTGCCTGGAGTGTGGGCGGATCGAGCTCTGGAAACACCATATATTTT
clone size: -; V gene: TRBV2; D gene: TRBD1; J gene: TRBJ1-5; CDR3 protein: CASSGDRRYQPQHF; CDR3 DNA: TGTGCCAGCAGTGGGGACAGAAGGTATCAGCCCCAGCATTTT
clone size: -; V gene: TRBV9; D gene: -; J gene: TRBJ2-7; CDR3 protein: CASSVDAGRPYEQYF; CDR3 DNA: TGTGCCAGCAGCGTAGATGCAGGGCGACCGTACGAGCAGTACTTC
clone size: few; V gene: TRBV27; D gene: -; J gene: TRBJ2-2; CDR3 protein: CASSKRTGELFF; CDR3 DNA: TGTGCCAGCAGTAAGAGGACCGGGGAGCTGTTTTTT
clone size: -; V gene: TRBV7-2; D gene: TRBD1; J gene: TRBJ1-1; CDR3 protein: CASSKGTGRTEAFF; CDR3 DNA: TGTGCCAGCAGCAAAGGGACAGGGCGCACTGAAGCTTTCTTT
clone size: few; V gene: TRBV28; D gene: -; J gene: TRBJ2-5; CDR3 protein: CASSWRGETQYF; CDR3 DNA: TGTGCCAGCAGTTGGAGAGGGGAGACCCAGTACTTC
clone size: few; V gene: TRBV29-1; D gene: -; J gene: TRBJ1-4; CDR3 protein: CSVEDRAFNEKLFF; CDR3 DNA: TGCAGCGTTGAAGACAGGGCCTTTAATGAAAAACTGTTTTTT
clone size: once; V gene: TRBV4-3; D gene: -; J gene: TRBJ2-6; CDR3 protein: CASSQDSGANVLTF; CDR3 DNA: TGCGCCAGCAGCCAAGACTCTGGGGCCAACGTCCTGACTTTC
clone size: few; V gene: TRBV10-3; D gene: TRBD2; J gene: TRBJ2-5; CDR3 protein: CAISEKLAGDETQYF; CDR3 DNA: TGTGCCATCAGTGAGAAACTAGCGGGGGATGAGACCCAGTACTTC
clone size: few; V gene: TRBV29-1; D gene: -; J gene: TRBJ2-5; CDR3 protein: CSVEDPRVSSGETQYF; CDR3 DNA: TGCAGCGTTGAAGATCCTCGGGTGAGCTCCGGGGAGACCCAGTACTTC
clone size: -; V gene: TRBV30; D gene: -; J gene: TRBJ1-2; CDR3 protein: CAWGSGAGYGYTF; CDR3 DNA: TGTGCCTGGGGCTCGGGGGCAGGGTATGGCTACACCTTC
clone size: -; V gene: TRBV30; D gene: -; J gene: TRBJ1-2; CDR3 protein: CAWSAQGLGGYTF; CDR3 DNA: TGTGCCTGGAGTGCACAGGGACTCGGTGGCTACACCTTC
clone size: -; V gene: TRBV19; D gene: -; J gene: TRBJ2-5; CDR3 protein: CASSSGHAGETQYF; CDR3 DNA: TGTGCCAGTAGTAGCGGACATGCGGGGGAGACCCAGTACTTC
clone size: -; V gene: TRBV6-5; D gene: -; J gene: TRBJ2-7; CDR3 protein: CASSSIQTYEQYF; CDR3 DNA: TGTGCCAGCAGCTCTATCCAGACCTACGAGCAGTACTTC
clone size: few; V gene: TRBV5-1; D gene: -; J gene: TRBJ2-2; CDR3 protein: CASPQAGLPNTGELFF; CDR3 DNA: TGCGCCAGCCCTCAAGCAGGACTTCCGAACACCGGGGAGCTGTTTTTT
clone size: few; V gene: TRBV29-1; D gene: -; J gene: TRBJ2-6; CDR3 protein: CSVSSSGANVLTF; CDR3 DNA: TGCAGCGTCTCTTCCTCTGGGGCCAACGTCCTGACTTTC
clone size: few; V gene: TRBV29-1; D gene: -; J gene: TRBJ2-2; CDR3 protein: CSVDGQHTGELFF; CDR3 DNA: TGCAGCGTTGACGGTCAGCACACCGGGGAGCTGTTTTTT
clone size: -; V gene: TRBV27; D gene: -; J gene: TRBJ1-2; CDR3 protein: CASSYRQSSYGYTF; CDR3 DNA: TGTGCCAGCAGTTACCGACAGTCAAGCTATGGCTACACCTTC
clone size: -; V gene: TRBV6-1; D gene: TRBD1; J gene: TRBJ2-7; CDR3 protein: CASIRQGPYEQYF; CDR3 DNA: TGTGCCAGCATCCGACAGGGGCCCTACGAGCAGTACTTC
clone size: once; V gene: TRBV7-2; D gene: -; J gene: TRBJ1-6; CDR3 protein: CASSFGAVNSPLHF; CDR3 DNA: TGTGCCAGCAGCTTTGGGGCAGTAAATTCACCCCTCCACTTT
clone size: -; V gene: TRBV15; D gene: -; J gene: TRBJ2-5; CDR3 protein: CATSRDTVDTRNF; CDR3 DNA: TGTGCCACCAGCAGAGATACGGTGGACACTCGGAACTTC
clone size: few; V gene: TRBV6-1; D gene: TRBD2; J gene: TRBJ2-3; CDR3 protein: CASSIAGVSTDTQYF; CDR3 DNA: TGTGCCAGCAGCATAGCGGGGGTTAGCACAGATACGCAGTATTTT
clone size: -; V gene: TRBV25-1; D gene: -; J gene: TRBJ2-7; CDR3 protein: CASSDNYEQYF; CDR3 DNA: TGTGCCAGCAGTGACAACTACGAGCAGTACTTC
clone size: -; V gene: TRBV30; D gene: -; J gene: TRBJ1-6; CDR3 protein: CAWSVYSGWGSSYNSPLHF; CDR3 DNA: TGTGCCTGGAGTGTTTACTCAGGGTGGGGGAGCTCCTATAATTCACCCCTCCACTTT
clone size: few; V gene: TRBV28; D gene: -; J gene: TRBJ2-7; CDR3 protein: CASTPLLEVGMEQYF; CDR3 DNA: TGTGCCAGCACCCCACTACTAGAAGTGGGAATGGAGCAGTACTTC
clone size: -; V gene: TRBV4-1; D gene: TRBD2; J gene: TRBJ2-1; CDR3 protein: CASSPGLAGGHRSYNEQFF; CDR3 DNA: TGCGCCAGCAGCCCGGGACTAGCGGGGGGACATCGCTCCTACAATGAGCAGTTCTTC
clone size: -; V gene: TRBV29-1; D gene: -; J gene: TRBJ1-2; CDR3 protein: CSVARRQANYGYTF; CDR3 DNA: TGCAGCGTAGCACGACGGCAAGCTAACTATGGCTACACCTTC